This passage covers 20 T cell receptor beta chains from one sample sequenced in a study of blood T cell repertoires in COVID-19. Clones were sequenced by immunoSEQ multiplex PCR, and TCRdb holds only the in-frame ones, with some missing. Of 340,000 or so clones listed, 80% to 90% are singletons. The sample taken for sequencing was PBMCs or T cells enriched from blood (not recorded which). These receptors were obtained from a woman in her 40s with acute COVID-19.

CDR3 protein: CASSLRPGHGYTF. CDR3 in DNA: TGTGCCAGCAGTTTAAGGCCAGGGCATGGCTACACCTTC. The chain joins TRBV27 to TRBJ1-2; D may be TRBD1 (5 bases). With 2 bases removed from V and 6 bases from J, the gap between germline ends came to 10 bases. The germline gives CDR1 MNHEY, CDR2 SMNVEV (reference sequence). This CDR3 region has 13 residues.

The chain combines TRBV5-1 with TRBJ1-6; D uncertain. The CDR3 extends over 15 amino acids. The germline V gene encodes CDR1 SGHRS and CDR2 YFSETQ. The ends were cut back, 4 bases at V and 0 bases at J, with 8 bases in the middle. The CDR3 DNA reads TGCGCCAGCAGCCATGAGAGCTCCTATAATTCACCCCTCCACTTT. This translates into CASSHESSYNSPLHF. The full variable domain, in which reference TRBV5-1 and TRBJ1-6 provide the parts outside the CDR3, is KAGVTQTPRYLIKTRGQQVTLSCSPISGHRSVSWYQQTPGQGLQFLFEYFSETQRNKGNFPGRFSGRQFSNSRSEMNVSTLELGDSALYLCASSHESSYNSPLHFGNGTRLTVT.

This chain joins TRBV19 and TRBJ1-1; TRBD1 matches at 9 bases. This CDR3 spans 17 amino acids. Germline V gives CDR1 LNHDA, CDR2 SQIVND (reference sequence). The J segment lost 1 base and the V segment lost 3 bases, leaving 9 bases of the junction unmatched. DNA of the CDR3: TGTGCCAGTAGTATCAACAGGGGGCTTTCTCGGAACACTGAAGCTTTCTTT. Protein product: CASSINRGLSRNTEAFF.

The chain employs TRBV7-3 and TRBJ2-1, with 10 positions matching TRBD2. The CDR3 contains 16 residues. The junction had 13 bases not matched to a gene; V was cut back by 5 bases and J by 9 bases. Per germline, CDR1 SGHTA and CDR2 FQGTGA. The CDR3: CASSPMGSSGSSEQFF. CDR3 coding DNA: TGTGCCAGCAGCCCCATGGGCTCTAGCGGGAGTAGTGAGCAGTTCTTC. Full variable domain (rest looked up from reference TRBV7-3 and TRBJ2-1): GAGVSQTPSNKVTEKGKYVELRCDPISGHTALYWYRQSLGQGPEFLIYFQGTGAADDSGLPNDRFFAVRPEGSVSTLKIQRTERGDSAVYLCASSPMGSSGSSEQFFGPGTRLTVL.

The genes are TRBV10-3 and TRBJ1-1, with unresolved D. CDR3 length: 15 amino acids. The germline V gene encodes CDR1 ENHRY and CDR2 SYGVKD. The ends were cut back, 3 bases at V and 0 bases at J, with 11 bases in the middle. The CDR3 coding sequence is TGTGCCATCAGTGATGTTGGCACCCTGAACACTGAAGCTTTCTTT. This encodes CAISDVGTLNTEAFF.

This clone was recorded only once. The chain recombines TRBV5-1 with TRBJ2-7; 9 bases match TRBD1. Germline assignment: CDR1 SGHRS and CDR2 YFSETQ. Germline trimming cut 4 bases from V and 0 bases from J; bases unmatched to any gene: 5. The length of the CDR3 is 15 residues. CDR3 in DNA: TGCGCCAGCAGCATCGGACAGGGGAGCTCCTACGAGCAGTACTTC. Protein: CASSIGQGSSYEQYF.

The genes are TRBV6-1 and TRBJ2-7; D possibly corresponds to TRBD2 (5 bases). CDR1 is MNHNS and CDR2 is SASEGT in the germline V gene. The CDR3 loop spans 15 amino acids. V lost 3 bases and J 3 bases, leaving 15 bases between the germline ends. CDR3 sequence: CASSDGSGPYYEQYF. CDR3 nucleotides: TGTGCCAGCAGTGACGGAAGCGGACCTTACTACGAGCAGTACTTC.

The CDR3 sequence: CASSRDGRQANYGYTF. Written as DNA, the CDR3 is TGTGCCAGCAGCCGAGATGGGAGACAGGCTAACTATGGCTACACCTTC. The chain couples TRBV7-8 to TRBJ1-2; weak D call: TRBD1 (6 bases). CDR1 and CDR2 from the germline V gene are SGHVS and FQNEAQ. Trimming stripped 5 bases from V and 0 bases from J, with 16 bases between. This CDR3 region has 16 residues.

The gene calls are TRBV6-5 and TRBJ1-5, with TRBD1 identical over 7 bases. V lost 10 bases and J lost 2; bases outside the gene matches: 5. This CDR3 spans 13 amino acids. Germline CDR1 and CDR2: MNHEY and SVGAGI. The CDR3 is CATKGQGNQPQHF. In DNA form, the CDR3 reads TGTGCCACCAAAGGACAGGGCAATCAGCCCCAGCATTTT.

J is TRBJ1-1 and V is TRBV20-1; perhaps TRBD1 as D (5 bases). CDR3 length: 11 amino acids. The germline V gene encodes CDR1 DFQATT and CDR2 SNEGSKA (reference sequence). CDR3 residues: CSYQGNTEAFF. CDR3 DNA sequence: TGCAGCTACCAGGGGAACACTGAAGCTTTCTTT.

The genes are TRBV7-2 and TRBJ2-7; tentatively, D is TRBD1 (5 bases). Germline V CDR1 and CDR2: SGHTA, FQGNSA. There are 17 residues in the CDR3. Trimming stripped 1 base from V and 1 base from J, with 17 bases between. The CDR3 region is CASSLVSHRLDSYEQYF. CDR3 nucleotide sequence: TGTGCCAGCAGCTTAGTTTCGCACAGGCTCGATTCCTACGAGCAGTACTTC.

The gene calls are TRBV5-1 and TRBJ2-5; D is possibly TRBD2 (6 bases). The germline gives CDR1 SGHRS, CDR2 YFSETQ. The CDR3 loop spans 17 amino acids. Trimming cost V 4 bases and J 2 bases, with 21 bases left between them. CDR3 in DNA: TGCGCCAGCAGCCCTCCTAGCGCGGGGAACCTTCAAGAGACCCAGTACTTC. It translates to CASSPPSAGNLQETQYF.

As regards this clone: This sample also contains other DNA sequences that code for the same CDR3. The rearrangement joins TRBV12-3 or TRBV12-4 to TRBJ2-7, with 10 positions matching TRBD1. The CDR3 covers 13 residues. The V segment lost 3 bases and the J segment 4 bases; nucleotides outside the gene matches: 0. The CDR3 DNA sequence: TGTGCCAGCAGTTTGGGACAGGGGTACGAGCAGTACTTC. This translates into CASSLGQGYEQYF.

The chain joins TRBV6-6 to TRBJ2-1; TRBD2 might be the D (5 bases). Trimming removed 5 bases from V and 6 bases from J, with 14 bases in between. In germline, CDR1 is MNHNY, CDR2 SVGAGI (reference sequence). The CDR3 has 14 amino acids. CDR3 sequence: CASSPPGIPNEQFF. The CDR3 DNA sequence: TGTGCCAGCAGTCCCCCCGGGATACCCAATGAGCAGTTCTTC.

The count of this clone is one. The V gene is TRBV28, the J gene TRBJ2-4, with 12 bases identical to TRBD2. With V trimmed by 4 bases and J by 1 base, 11 bases remained unmatched. Germline-derived CDR1 and CDR2 are MDHEN and SYDVKM. The CDR3 is made up of 19 amino acids. CDR3 amino acids: CASSSRLAGAIWAKNIQYF. The CDR3 DNA follows: TGTGCCAGCAGTTCCCGACTAGCGGGAGCTATTTGGGCCAAAAACATTCAGTACTTC. The whole variable domain, remainder taken from reference TRBV28 and TRBJ2-4, is DVKVTQSSRYLVKRTGEKVFLECVQDMDHENMFWYRQDPGLGLRLIYFSYDVKMKEKGDIPEGYSVSREKKERFSLILESASTNQTSMYLCASSSRLAGAIWAKNIQYFGAGTRLSVL.

The V gene is TRBV9, the J gene TRBJ1-1; D gene uncertain. The CDR3 extends over 14 amino acids. Germline V gene data show CDR1 as SGDLS and CDR2 as YYNGEE. The ends were cut back, 0 bases at V and 1 base at J, with 7 bases in the middle. The chain's CDR3 is CASSVDGGNTEAFF. The CDR3 DNA reads as TGTGCCAGCAGCGTAGATGGCGGGAACACTGAAGCTTTCTTT.

The V call is TRBV6-6, the J call TRBJ1-6; no reliable D call. This CDR3 is built from 17 residues. Germline V lookup: CDR1 MNHNY, CDR2 SVGAGI (reference sequence). V was cut by 5 bases and J by 0 bases, with 14 bases left in between. The CDR3 sequence is CASSPSPESSYNSPLHF. For the CDR3, the DNA is TGTGCCAGCAGTCCTAGCCCGGAGAGCTCCTATAATTCACCCCTCCACTTT.

Only one count was recorded for this clone. V usage is TRBV18 and J usage is TRBJ1-2; no clear D. The germline CDR1 and CDR2 sequences are KGHSH and LQKENI. V dropped 8 bases and J dropped 2 bases, with 18 bases sitting between them. This CDR3 contains 15 residues. CDR3 loop: CASARGREENYGYTF. The CDR3 DNA reads TGTGCCAGCGCCCGAGGGAGGGAAGAAAACTATGGCTACACCTTC.

The V call is TRBV5-4, the J call TRBJ1-4, with 7 positions matching TRBD1. In germline, CDR1 is SGHNT, CDR2 YYREEE (reference sequence). With 2 bases clipped from V and 4 bases from J, the junction kept 2 bases outside the gene matches. CDR3 size: 14 residues. CDR3 DNA sequence: TGTGCCAGCAGCTTCGGACAGGTTAATGAAAAACTGTTTTTT. It yields the protein CASSFGQVNEKLFF.

The V gene is TRBV9, the J gene TRBJ1-6; TRBD1 matches at 8 bases. This CDR3 spans 15 amino acids. Germline CDR1 SGDLS, CDR2 YYNGEE. V shed 0 bases and J 9 bases; nucleotides not matched to a gene: 5. The CDR3 loop reads CASSVEDRELSPLHF. The CDR3 nucleotides are TGTGCCAGCAGCGTAGAGGACAGGGAGCTTTCACCCCTCCACTTT.